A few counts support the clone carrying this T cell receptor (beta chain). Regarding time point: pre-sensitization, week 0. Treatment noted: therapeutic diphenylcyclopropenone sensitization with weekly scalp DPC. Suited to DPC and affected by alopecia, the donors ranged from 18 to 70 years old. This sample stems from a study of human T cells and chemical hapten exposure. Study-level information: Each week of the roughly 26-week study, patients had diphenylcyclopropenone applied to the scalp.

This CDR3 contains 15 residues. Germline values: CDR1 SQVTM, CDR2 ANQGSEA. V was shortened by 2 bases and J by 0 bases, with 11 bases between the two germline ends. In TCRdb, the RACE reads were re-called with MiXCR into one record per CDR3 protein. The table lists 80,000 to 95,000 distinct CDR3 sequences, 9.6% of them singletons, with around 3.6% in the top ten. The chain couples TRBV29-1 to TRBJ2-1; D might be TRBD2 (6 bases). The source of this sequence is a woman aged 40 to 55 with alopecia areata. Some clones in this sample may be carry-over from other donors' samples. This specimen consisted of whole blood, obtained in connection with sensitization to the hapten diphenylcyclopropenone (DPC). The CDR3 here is CSVERRGSSYNEQFF. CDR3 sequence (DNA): TGCAGCGTTGAACGGCGGGGTAGCTCCTACAATGAGCAGTTCTTC.